This T cell receptor (beta chain) is drawn from a study of radiotherapy plus CTLA-4 blockade in lung cancer. This clone has a handful of counts. Repertoires were generated with immunoSEQ multiplex PCR, while TCRdb's copy carries only in-frame clones and drops some. The data contain tens of thousands of clones, 83% of them singletons. The origin of this receptor is a human donor with non-small cell lung cancer who had stable disease on radiotherapy plus ipilimumab. The sample was peripheral blood, taken from a patient treated with radiotherapy plus ipilimumab.

CDR3 region: CAWSDPRGRQYF. The CDR3 nucleotides read TGTGCCTGGAGTGACCCCAGGGGGAGGCAGTACTTC. This rearrangement joins TRBV30 to TRBJ2-7; 7 bases map to TRBD1. With V trimmed by 1 base and J by 9 bases, 6 bases remained unmatched. The CDR3 totals 12 residues. The germline V gene encodes CDR1 GTSNPN and CDR2 SVGIG (reference sequence).